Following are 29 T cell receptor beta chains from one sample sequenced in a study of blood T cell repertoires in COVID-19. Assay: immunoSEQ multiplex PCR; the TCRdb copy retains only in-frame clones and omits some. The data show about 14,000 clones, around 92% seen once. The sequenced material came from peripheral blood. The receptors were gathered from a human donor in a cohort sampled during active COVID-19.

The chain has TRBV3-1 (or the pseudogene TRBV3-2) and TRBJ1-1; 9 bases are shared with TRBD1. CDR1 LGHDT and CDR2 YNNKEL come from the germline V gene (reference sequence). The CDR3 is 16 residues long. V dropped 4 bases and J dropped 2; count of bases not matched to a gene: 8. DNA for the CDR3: TGTGCCAGCAGCCGAGGGACAGGGATTCCCAACACTGAAGCTTTCTTT. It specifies CASSRGTGIPNTEAFF.

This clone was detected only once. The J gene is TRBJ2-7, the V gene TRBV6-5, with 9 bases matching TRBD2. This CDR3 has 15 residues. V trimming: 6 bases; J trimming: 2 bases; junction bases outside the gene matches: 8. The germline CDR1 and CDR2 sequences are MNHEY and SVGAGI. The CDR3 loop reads CASSGAGGGPYEQYF. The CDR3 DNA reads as TGTGCCAGCAGCGGAGCGGGGGGCGGGCCCTACGAGCAGTACTTC.

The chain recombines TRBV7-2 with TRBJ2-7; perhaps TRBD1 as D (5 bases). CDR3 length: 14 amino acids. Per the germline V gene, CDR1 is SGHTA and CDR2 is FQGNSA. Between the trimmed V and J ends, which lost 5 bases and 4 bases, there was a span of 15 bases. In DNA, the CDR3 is TGTGCCAGCAGCCTAGACAGCGACAGTTACGAGCAGTACTTC. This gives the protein CASSLDSDSYEQYF.

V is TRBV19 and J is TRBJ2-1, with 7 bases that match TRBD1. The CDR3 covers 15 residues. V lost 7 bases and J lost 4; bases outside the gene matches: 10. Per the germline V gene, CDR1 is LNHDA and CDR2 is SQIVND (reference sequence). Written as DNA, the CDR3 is TGTGCCAGTACTAAGCCGGGACAGTCTTACAATGAGCAGTTCTTC. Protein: CASTKPGQSYNEQFF. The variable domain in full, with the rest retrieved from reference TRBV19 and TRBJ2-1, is DGGITQSPKYLFRKEGQNVTLSCEQNLNHDAMYWYRQDPGQGLRLIYYSQIVNDFQKGDIAEGYSVSREKKESFPLTVTSAQKNPTAFYLCASTKPGQSYNEQFFGPGTRLTVL.

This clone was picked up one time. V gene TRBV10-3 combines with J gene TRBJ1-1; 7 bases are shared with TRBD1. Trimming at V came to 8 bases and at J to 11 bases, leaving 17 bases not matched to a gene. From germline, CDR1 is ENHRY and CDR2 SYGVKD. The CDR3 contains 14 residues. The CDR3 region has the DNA TGTGCCATCCGATCCGGGACAGCCAGCCAGAACGCTTTCTTT. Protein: CAIRSGTASQNAFF.

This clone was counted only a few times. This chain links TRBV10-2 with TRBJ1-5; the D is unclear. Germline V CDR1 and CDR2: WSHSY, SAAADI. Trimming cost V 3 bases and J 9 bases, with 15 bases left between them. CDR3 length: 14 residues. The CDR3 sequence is CASSDLDSRRPQHF. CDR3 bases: TGCGCCAGCAGTGATCTTGACTCCCGGAGGCCCCAGCATTTT.

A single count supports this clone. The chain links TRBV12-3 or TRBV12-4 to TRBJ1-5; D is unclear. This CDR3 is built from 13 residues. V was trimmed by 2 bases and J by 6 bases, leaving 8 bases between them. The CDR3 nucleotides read TGTGCCAGCAGTTTAACAGTCACTCAGCCCCAGCATTTT. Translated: CASSLTVTQPQHF.

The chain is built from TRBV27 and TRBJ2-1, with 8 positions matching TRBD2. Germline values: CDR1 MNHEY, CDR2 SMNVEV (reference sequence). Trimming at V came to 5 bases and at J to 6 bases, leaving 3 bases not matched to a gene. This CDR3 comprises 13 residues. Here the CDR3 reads CASSAGLANEQFF. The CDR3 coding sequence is TGTGCCAGCAGTGCAGGACTAGCCAATGAGCAGTTCTTC.

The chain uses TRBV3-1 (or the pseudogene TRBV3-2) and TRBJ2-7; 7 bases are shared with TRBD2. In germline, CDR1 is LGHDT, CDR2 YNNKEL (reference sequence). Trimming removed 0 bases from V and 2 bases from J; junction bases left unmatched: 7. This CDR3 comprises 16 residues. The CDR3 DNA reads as TGTGCCAGCAGCCAAGATTGGGAGGGAATAACCTACGAGCAGTACTTC. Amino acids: CASSQDWEGITYEQYF.

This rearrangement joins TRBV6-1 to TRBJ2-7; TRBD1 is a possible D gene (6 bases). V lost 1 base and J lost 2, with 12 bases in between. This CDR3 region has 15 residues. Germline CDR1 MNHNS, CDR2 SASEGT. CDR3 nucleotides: TGTGCCAGCAGTGAAGGTTGGGGGCGTACCTACGAGCAGTACTTC. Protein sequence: CASSEGWGRTYEQYF.

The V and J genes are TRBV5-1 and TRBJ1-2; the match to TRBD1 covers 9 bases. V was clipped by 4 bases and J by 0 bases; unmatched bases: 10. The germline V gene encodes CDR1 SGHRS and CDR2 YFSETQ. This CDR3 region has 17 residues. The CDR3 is CASSPDRGGITNYGYTF. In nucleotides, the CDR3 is TGCGCCAGCAGCCCGGACAGGGGAGGGATTACTAACTATGGCTACACCTTC.

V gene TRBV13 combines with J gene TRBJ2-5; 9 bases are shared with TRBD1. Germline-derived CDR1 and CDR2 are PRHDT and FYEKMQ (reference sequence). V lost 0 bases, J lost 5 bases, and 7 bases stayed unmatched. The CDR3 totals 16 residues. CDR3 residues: CASSLGTGGAGETQYF. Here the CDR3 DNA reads TGTGCCAGCAGCTTAGGCACAGGGGGCGCAGGGGAGACCCAGTACTTC.

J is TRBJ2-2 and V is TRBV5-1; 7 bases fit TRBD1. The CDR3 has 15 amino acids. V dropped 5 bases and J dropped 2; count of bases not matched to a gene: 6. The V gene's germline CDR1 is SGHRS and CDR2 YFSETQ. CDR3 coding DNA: TGCGCCAGCAGAACGGGACAGACTAACACCGGGGAGCTGTTTTTT. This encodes CASRTGQTNTGELFF.

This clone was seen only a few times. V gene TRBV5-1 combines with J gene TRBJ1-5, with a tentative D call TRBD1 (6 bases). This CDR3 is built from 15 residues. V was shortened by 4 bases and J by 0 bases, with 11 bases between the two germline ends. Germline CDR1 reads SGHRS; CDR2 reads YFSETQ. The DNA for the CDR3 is TGCGCCAGCAGCAGAGCAGGGGATAGCAATCAGCCCCAGCATTTT. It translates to CASSRAGDSNQPQHF.

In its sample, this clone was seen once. Here the CDR3 reads CASSEGLPNEKLFF. As DNA, the CDR3 is TGTGCCAGCAGTGAGGGCCTACCTAATGAAAAACTGTTTTTT. The chain recombines TRBV25-1 with TRBJ1-4; the D is unclear. V was cut by 3 bases and J by 3 bases, with 8 bases left in between. This CDR3 comprises 14 residues. Germline CDR1 MGHDK, CDR2 SYGVNS.

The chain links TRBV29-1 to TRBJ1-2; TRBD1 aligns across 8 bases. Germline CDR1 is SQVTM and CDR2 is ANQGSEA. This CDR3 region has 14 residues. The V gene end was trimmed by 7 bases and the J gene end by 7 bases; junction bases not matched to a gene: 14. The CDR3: CSALGQGMQGGYTF. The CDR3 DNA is TGCAGCGCCCTCGGACAGGGAATGCAGGGTGGCTACACCTTC. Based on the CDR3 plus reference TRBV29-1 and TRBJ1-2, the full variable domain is SAVISQKPSRDICQRGTSLTIQCQVDSQVTMMFWYRQQPGQSLTLIATANQGSEATYESGFVIDKFPISRPNLTFSTLTVSNMSPEDSSIYLCSALGQGMQGGYTFGSGTRLTVV.

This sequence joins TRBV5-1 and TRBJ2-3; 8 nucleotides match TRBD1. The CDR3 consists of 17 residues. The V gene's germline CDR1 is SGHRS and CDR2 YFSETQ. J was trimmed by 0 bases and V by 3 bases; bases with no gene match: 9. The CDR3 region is CASSYFGQGGSTDTQYF. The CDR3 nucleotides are TGCGCCAGCAGCTACTTCGGACAGGGCGGGAGCACAGATACGCAGTATTTT.

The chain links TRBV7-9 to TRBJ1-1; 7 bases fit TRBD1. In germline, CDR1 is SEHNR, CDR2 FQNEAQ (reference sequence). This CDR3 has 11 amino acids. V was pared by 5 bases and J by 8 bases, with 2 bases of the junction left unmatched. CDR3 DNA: TGTGCCAGCAGCCCGGACAGGGAAGCTTTCTTT. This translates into CASSPDREAFF.

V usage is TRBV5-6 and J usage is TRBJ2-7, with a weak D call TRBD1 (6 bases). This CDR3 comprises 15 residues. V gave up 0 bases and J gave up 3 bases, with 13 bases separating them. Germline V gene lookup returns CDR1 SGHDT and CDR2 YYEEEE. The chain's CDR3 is CASSLGQGRGYEQYF. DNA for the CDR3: TGTGCCAGCAGCTTGGGGCAGGGGAGAGGCTACGAGCAGTACTTC.

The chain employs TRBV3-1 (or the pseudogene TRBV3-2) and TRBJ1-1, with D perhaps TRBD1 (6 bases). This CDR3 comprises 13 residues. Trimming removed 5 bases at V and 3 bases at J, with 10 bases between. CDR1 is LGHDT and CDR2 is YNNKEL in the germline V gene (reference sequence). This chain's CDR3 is CASSAQGDTEAFF. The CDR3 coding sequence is TGTGCCAGCAGCGCACAGGGAGACACTGAAGCTTTCTTT.

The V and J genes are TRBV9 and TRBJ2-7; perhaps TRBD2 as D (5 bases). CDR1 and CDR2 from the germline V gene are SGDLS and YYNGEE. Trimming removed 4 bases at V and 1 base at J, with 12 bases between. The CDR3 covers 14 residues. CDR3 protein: CASSTWEISYEQYF. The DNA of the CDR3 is TGTGCCAGCAGCACATGGGAGATATCCTACGAGCAGTACTTC.

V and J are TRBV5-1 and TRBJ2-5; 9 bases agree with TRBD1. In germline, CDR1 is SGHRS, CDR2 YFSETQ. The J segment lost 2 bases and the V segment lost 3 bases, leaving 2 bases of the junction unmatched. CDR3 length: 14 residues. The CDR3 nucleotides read TGCGCCAGCAGCTCCGGGACAGGGCAAGAGACCCAGTACTTC. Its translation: CASSSGTGQETQYF.

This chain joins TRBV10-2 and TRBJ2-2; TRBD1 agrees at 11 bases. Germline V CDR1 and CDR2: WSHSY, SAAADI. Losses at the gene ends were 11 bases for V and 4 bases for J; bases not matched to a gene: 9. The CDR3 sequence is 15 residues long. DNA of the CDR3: TGCGCCTGTCAAGGGACAGGGGGTATCACCGGGGAGCTGTTTTTT. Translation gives CACQGTGGITGELFF.

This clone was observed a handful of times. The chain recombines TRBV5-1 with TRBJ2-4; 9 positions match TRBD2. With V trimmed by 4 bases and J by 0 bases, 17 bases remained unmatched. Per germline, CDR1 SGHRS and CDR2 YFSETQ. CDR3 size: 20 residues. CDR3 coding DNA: TGCGCCAGCAGCATTGGCGGGGGGGGGCCGGGCACCCTAGCCAAAAACATTCAGTACTTC. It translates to CASSIGGGGPGTLAKNIQYF.

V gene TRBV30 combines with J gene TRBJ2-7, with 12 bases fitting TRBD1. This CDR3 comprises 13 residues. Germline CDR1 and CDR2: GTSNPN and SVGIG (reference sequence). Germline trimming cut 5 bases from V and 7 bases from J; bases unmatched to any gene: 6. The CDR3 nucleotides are TGTGCCTGGCGGGACAGGGGGCTTGGGGAGCAGTACTTC. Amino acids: CAWRDRGLGEQYF.

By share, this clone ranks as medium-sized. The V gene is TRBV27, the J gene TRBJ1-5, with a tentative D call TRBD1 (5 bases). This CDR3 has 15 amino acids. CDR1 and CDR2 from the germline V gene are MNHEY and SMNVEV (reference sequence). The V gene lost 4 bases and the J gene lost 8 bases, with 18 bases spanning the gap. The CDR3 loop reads CASSSGHGETEPQHF. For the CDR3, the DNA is TGTGCCAGCAGTTCAGGACACGGAGAAACGGAGCCCCAGCATTTT.

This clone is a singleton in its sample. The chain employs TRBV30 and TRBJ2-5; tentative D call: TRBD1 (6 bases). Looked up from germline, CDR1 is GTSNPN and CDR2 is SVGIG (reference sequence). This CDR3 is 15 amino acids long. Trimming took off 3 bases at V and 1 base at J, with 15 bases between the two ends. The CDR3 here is CAWSPGQGSQETQYF. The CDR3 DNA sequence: TGTGCCTGGAGCCCCGGGCAGGGGTCCCAAGAGACCCAGTACTTC.

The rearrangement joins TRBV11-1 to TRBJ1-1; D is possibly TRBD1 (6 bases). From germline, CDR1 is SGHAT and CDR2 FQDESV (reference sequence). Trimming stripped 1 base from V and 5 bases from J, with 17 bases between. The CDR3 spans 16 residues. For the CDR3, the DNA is TGTGCCAGCAGCTTAGTATATTCGGGAAGGGGGACTGAAGCTTTCTTT. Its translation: CASSLVYSGRGTEAFF.

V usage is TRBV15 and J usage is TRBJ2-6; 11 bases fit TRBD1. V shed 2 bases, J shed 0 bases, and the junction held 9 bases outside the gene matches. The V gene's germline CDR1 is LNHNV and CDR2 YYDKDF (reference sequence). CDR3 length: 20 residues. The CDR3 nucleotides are TGTGCCACCAGCAGACCCTACGGCGGGACAGGGGGCTCTGGGGCCAACGTCCTGACTTTC. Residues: CATSRPYGGTGGSGANVLTF.